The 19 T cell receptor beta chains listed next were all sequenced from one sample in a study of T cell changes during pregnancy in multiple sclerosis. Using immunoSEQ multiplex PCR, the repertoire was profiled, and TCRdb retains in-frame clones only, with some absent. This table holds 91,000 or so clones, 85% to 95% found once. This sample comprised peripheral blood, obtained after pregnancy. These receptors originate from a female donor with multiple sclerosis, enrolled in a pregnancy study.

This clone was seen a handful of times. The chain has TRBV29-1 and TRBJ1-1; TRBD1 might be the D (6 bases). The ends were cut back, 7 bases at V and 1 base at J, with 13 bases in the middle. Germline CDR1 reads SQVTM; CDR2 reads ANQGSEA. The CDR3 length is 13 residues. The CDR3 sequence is CSGEGGTNTEAFF. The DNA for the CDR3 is TGCAGCGGGGAGGGGGGGACGAACACTGAAGCTTTCTTT.

DNA of the CDR3: TGTGCCAGCAGCCGACGGCCCGGAGAGTTCGGGGGCTACACCTTC. Encoded protein: CASSRRPGEFGGYTF. The chain carries TRBV11-2 and TRBJ1-2, with D uncertain. The ends were cut back, 5 bases at V and 8 bases at J, with 21 bases in the middle. Germline loops: CDR1 SGHAT, CDR2 FQNNGV. This CDR3 is built from 15 residues.

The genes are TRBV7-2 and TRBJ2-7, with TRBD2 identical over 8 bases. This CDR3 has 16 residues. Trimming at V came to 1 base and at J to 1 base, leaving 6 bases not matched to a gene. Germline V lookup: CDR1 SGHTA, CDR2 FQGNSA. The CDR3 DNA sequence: TGTGCCAGCAGCTTAGTCCCTAGCGGGTTGTCCTACGAGCAGTACTTC. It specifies CASSLVPSGLSYEQYF. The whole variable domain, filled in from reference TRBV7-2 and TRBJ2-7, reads GAGVSQSPSNKVTEKGKDVELRCDPISGHTALYWYRQSLGQGLEFLIYFQGNSAPDKSGLPSDRFSAERTGGSVSTLTIQRTQQEDSAVYLCASSLVPSGLSYEQYFGPGTRLTVT.

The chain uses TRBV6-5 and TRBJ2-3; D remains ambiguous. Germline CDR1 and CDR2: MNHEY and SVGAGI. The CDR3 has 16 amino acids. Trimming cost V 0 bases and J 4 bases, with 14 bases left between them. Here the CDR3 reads CASSYSAAVNPDTQYF. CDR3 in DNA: TGTGCCAGCAGTTACTCGGCCGCGGTAAACCCAGATACGCAGTATTTT.

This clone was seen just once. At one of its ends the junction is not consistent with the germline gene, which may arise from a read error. The CDR3 nucleotides are TGTGCCAGCAGTGAATCACCGGGACTAGGCTCCGTTTTT. It is translated as CASSESPGLGSVF. V gene TRBV6-1 combines with J gene TRBJ2-3; 8 nucleotides align to TRBD2. Germline CDR1 is MNHNS and CDR2 is SASEGT. The CDR3 is 13 amino acids.

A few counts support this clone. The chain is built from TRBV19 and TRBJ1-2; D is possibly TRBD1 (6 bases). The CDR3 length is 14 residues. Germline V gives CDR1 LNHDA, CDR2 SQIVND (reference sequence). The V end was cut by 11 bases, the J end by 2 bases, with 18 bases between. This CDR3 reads CASFGVRGNYGYTF. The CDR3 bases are TGTGCCTCCTTCGGGGTGAGGGGGAACTATGGCTACACCTTC.

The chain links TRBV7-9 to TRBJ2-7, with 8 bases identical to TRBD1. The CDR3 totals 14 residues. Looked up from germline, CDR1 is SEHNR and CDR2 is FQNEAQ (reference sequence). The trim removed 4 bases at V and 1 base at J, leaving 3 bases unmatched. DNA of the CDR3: TGTGCCAGCAGCTCGGACAGGGTTTCCTACGAGCAGTACTTC. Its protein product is CASSSDRVSYEQYF.

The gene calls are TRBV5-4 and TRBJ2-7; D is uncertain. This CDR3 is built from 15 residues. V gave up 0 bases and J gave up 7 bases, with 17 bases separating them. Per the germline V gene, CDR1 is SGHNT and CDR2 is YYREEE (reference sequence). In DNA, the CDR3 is TGTGCCAGCAGCTTGGTTGGCGGTGACCTTTGGGAGCAGTACTTC. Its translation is CASSLVGGDLWEQYF.

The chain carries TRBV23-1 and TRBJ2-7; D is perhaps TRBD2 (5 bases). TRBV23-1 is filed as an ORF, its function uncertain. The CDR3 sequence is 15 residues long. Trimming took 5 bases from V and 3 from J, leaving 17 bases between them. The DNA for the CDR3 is TGCGCCAGCAGTGCTGGTGGACGGAGGCTCTACGAGCAGTACTTC. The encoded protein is CASSAGGRRLYEQYF.

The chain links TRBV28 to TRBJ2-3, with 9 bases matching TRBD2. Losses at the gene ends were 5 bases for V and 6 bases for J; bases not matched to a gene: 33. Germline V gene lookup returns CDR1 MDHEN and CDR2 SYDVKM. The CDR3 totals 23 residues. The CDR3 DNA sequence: TGTGCCAGCAGTCCGAACCCGGAACCTCAAGCGTGGCGGGAGGGCCAAGATATTGATACGCAGTATTTT. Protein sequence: CASSPNPEPQAWREGQDIDTQYF.

CDR3: CASSQGTSGRGNEQFF. CDR3 coding DNA: TGCGCCAGCAGCCAGGGGACTAGCGGGAGGGGGAATGAGCAGTTCTTC. The chain is built from TRBV4-3 and TRBJ2-1, with 16 positions matching TRBD2. This CDR3 has 16 residues. Trimming took 3 bases from V and 7 from J; bases not matched to a gene: 3. CDR1 is LGHNA, CDR2 YSLEER, per germline.

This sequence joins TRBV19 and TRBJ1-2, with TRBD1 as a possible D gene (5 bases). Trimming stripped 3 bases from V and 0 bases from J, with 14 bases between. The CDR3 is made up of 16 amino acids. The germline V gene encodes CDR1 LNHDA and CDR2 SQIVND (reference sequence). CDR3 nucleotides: TGTGCCAGTAGTATCGGGTTTGGAGGGGCTAACTATGGCTACACCTTC. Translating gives CASSIGFGGANYGYTF.

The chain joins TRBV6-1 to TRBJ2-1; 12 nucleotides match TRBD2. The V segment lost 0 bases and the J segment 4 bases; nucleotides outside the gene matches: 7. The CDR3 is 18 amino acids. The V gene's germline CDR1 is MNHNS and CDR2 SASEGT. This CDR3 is CASSEALGLAGWYNEQFF. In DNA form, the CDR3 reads TGTGCCAGCAGTGAAGCTTTAGGACTAGCGGGATGGTACAATGAGCAGTTCTTC.

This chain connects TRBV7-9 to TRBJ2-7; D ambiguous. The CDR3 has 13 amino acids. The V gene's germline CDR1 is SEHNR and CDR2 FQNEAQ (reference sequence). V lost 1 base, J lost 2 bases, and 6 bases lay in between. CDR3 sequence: CASSLGLAYEQYF. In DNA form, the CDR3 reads TGTGCCAGCAGCTTAGGGTTAGCCTACGAGCAGTACTTC.

The CDR3 sequence is CASSKSGTSGVSYEQYF. CDR3 DNA sequence: TGTGCCAGCAGCAAGAGCGGGACTAGCGGGGTTTCCTACGAGCAGTACTTC. This chain links TRBV7-2 with TRBJ2-7; 13 positions agree with TRBD2. This CDR3 contains 17 residues. CDR1 is SGHTA, CDR2 FQGNSA, per germline. Trimming removed 5 bases from V and 1 base from J; junction bases left unmatched: 8. The full variable domain, rest sourced from reference TRBV7-2 and TRBJ2-7, is GAGVSQSPSNKVTEKGKDVELRCDPISGHTALYWYRQSLGQGLEFLIYFQGNSAPDKSGLPSDRFSAERTGGSVSTLTIQRTQQEDSAVYLCASSKSGTSGVSYEQYFGPGTRLTVT.

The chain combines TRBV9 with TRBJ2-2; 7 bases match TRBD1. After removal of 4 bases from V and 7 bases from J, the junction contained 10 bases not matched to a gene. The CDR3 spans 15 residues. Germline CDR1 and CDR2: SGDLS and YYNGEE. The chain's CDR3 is CASSIQQGLDGELFF. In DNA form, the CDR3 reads TGTGCCAGCAGCATACAACAGGGGCTCGACGGGGAGCTGTTTTTT.

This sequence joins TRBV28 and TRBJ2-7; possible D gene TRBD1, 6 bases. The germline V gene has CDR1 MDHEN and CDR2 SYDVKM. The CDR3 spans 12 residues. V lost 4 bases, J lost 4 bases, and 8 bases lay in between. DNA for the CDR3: TGTGCCAGCAGTTCCGGGACATACGAGCAGTACTTC. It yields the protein CASSSGTYEQYF.

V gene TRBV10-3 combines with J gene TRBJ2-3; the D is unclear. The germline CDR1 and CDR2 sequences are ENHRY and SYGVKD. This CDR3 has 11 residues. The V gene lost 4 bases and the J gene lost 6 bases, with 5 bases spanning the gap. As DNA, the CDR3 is TGTGCCATCAGTGCACAGGATACGCAGTATTTT. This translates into CAISAQDTQYF.

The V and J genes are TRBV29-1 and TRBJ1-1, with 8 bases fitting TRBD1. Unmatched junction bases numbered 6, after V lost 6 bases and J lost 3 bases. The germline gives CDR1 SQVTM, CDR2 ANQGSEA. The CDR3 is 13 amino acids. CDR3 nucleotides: TGCAGCGTGGTCGGACAGGGCGACACTGAAGCTTTCTTT. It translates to CSVVGQGDTEAFF.